This T cell receptor beta chain was observed in a study of patients and donors after allogeneic stem cell transplantation. TCRdb re-analysed the RT-PCR reads in MiXCR, keeping a single row per CDR3 protein. The data contain hundreds of thousands of distinct CDR3 sequences, more than 15% of them singletons. Germline CDR1 SGDLS, CDR2 YYNGEE. The CDR3 contains 15 residues. With 0 bases removed from V and 4 bases from J, the gap between germline ends came to 13 bases. Sequencing was done on a sample of blood, either unsorted or a sorted T cell fraction (not recorded which). V usage is TRBV9 and J usage is TRBJ2-5; possible D gene TRBD2, 6 bases. This TCR was recovered from a human donor who was either an allogeneic HSCT recipient or a stem cell or donor lymphocyte infusion donor (not recorded which). It is not recorded whose cells these are; they may come from a transplant donor. The CDR3 DNA reads as TGTGCCAGCAGCGTAGAAACCGGGCGGGGAGAGACCCAGTACTTC. The encoded protein is CASSVETGRGETQYF. The complete variable domain, with remaining parts taken from reference TRBV9 and TRBJ2-5, reads DSGVTQTPKHLITATGQRVTLRCSPRSGDLSVYWYQQSLDQGLQFLIQYYNGEERAKGNILERFSAQQFPDLHSELNLSSLELGDSALYFCASSVETGRGETQYFGPGTRLLVL.